Each of the 21 T cell receptor beta chains below was sequenced from the same sample in a study of blood T cell repertoires in COVID-19. Sequencing was performed with immunoSEQ multiplex PCR; in TCRdb, only in-frame clones are kept and a portion is missing. The sample records approximately 100,000 clones, 87% being singletons. The source material was peripheral blood. The receptors come from a man aged 45 to 65 with acute or convalescent COVID-19.

The chain recombines TRBV27 with TRBJ2-5, with D possibly matching TRBD1 (6 bases). Germline V gene lookup returns CDR1 MNHEY and CDR2 SMNVEV (reference sequence). V gave up 4 bases and J gave up 3 bases, with 9 bases separating them. The CDR3 extends over 13 amino acids. The CDR3 coding sequence is TGTGCCAGCAGTTCGTGGGACAAAGAGACCCAGTACTTC. Its translation is CASSSWDKETQYF.

The chain has TRBV4-1 and TRBJ2-3; 7 bases fit TRBD2. This CDR3 has 18 amino acids. Germline V gene data show CDR1 as MGHRA and CDR2 as YSYEKL. V lost 0 bases and J lost 2; bases outside the gene matches: 11. The CDR3 DNA follows: TGCGCCAGCAGCCAAGATTCGCTCCTAGCGGTCTCCACAGATACGCAGTATTTT. Protein: CASSQDSLLAVSTDTQYF.

Only a few counts were recorded for this clone. V and J are TRBV4-1 and TRBJ2-7, with a weak D call TRBD1 (6 bases). Deletions cut 0 bases from V and 5 bases from J, with 17 bases between. The CDR3 is 16 residues long. Germline-derived CDR1 and CDR2 are MGHRA and YSYEKL. The CDR3 region has the DNA TGCGCCAGCAGCCAAGAAGGGGGTACCCGTTCCGACGAGCAGTACTTC. Translated, it gives CASSQEGGTRSDEQYF.

The V gene is TRBV6-5, the J gene TRBJ2-7; D may be TRBD2 (6 bases). The CDR3 covers 13 residues. Looked up from germline, CDR1 is MNHEY and CDR2 is SVGAGI. Trimming removed 5 bases at V and 1 base at J, with 9 bases between. The CDR3 is CASSLGSSYEQYF. DNA of the CDR3: TGTGCCAGCAGTCTCGGGAGTTCCTACGAGCAGTACTTC.

The chain links TRBV10-3 to TRBJ1-3; D call uncertain. The CDR3 contains 15 residues. Germline V gene sequence: CDR1 ENHRY, CDR2 SYGVKD. Trimming stripped 3 bases from V and 0 bases from J, with 9 bases between. The CDR3 region is CAISDPFPSGNTIYF. The CDR3 coding sequence is TGTGCCATCAGTGACCCCTTCCCCTCTGGAAACACCATATATTTT.

This chain connects TRBV19 to TRBJ2-4; 8 nucleotides match TRBD1. In germline, CDR1 is LNHDA, CDR2 SQIVND (reference sequence). This CDR3 spans 15 amino acids. The V gene end was trimmed by 4 bases and the J gene end by 5 bases; junction bases not matched to a gene: 7. The CDR3 protein is CASSTSGTGENIQYF. CDR3 DNA: TGTGCCAGTAGTACCTCCGGGACAGGAGAAAACATTCAGTACTTC.

The chain carries TRBV18 and TRBJ1-4; no clear D. V lost 4 bases and J 0 bases, leaving 9 bases between the germline ends. The CDR3 loop spans 15 amino acids. Per germline, CDR1 KGHSH and CDR2 LQKENI. The CDR3 nucleotides read TGTGCCAGCTCACAGGGAGTTGCAACTAATGAAAAACTGTTTTTT. Amino acid sequence: CASSQGVATNEKLFF.

The chain uses TRBV7-2 and TRBJ1-3; a weak D match, TRBD1 (5 bases). V lost 1 base and J lost 4, with 11 bases in between. Germline CDR1 and CDR2: SGHTA and FQGNSA. This CDR3 has 15 amino acids. CDR3 bases: TGTGCCAGCAGCTTAGATAGGGGAGGCGGAAACACCATATATTTT. Translation gives CASSLDRGGGNTIYF. The full variable domain, completed using reference TRBV7-2 and TRBJ1-3, is GAGVSQSPSNKVTEKGKDVELRCDPISGHTALYWYRQSLGQGLEFLIYFQGNSAPDKSGLPSDRFSAERTGGSVSTLTIQRTQQEDSAVYLCASSLDRGGGNTIYFGEGSWLTVV.

The chain carries TRBV18 and TRBJ1-6, with 7 bases identical to TRBD1. V gave up 6 bases and J gave up 10 bases; unmatched junction bases: 9. CDR3 length: 14 residues. The germline V gene has CDR1 KGHSH and CDR2 LQKENI. The CDR3 sequence is CASSPTGTGSPLHF. The CDR3 nucleotides are TGTGCCAGCTCGCCGACAGGGACGGGATCACCCCTCCACTTT.

V and J are TRBV5-6 and TRBJ2-1, with D tentatively TRBD2 (6 bases). Germline V gives CDR1 SGHDT, CDR2 YYEEEE. V was cut by 2 bases and J by 9 bases, with 15 bases left in between. This CDR3 has 14 amino acids. CDR3 nucleotides: TGTGCCAGCAGCTTAGCTGGAGGGAGTAGTGAGCAGTTCTTC. Translation gives CASSLAGGSSEQFF.

This chain connects TRBV12-5 to TRBJ2-1; D is undetermined. Germline V gives CDR1 LGHNT, CDR2 FRNRAP. This CDR3 contains 13 residues. Trimming left V 5 bases short and J 7 bases short, with 12 bases between. CDR3 loop: CASGLDRRNEQFF. The CDR3 DNA follows: TGTGCTAGTGGTCTGGACCGCAGGAATGAGCAGTTCTTC.

The V gene is TRBV28, the J gene TRBJ1-2, with D maybe TRBD1 (5 bases). CDR3 length equals 14 residues. Trimming left V 5 bases short and J 8 bases short, with 18 bases between. Looked up from germline, CDR1 is MDHEN and CDR2 is SYDVKM. The CDR3 DNA sequence: TGTGCCAGCAGTCCTTCCTGGGGGGAGGGCGGCTACACCTTC. This encodes CASSPSWGEGGYTF.

The chain links TRBV5-8 to TRBJ2-1, with D possibly TRBD2 on 6 matching bases. This CDR3 spans 15 amino acids. V lost 1 base and J lost 4, with 12 bases in between. CDR1 is SGHTS and CDR2 is YDEGEE in the germline V gene. CDR3: CASSLTGGNYNEQFF. The CDR3 DNA reads as TGTGCCAGCAGCTTGACAGGCGGGAATTACAATGAGCAGTTCTTC.

The rearrangement uses TRBV5-1 and TRBJ2-5, with a possible D match to TRBD2 (5 bases). The CDR3 spans 13 residues. V shed 5 bases and J shed 5 bases, with 13 bases lying between them. Germline V gene data show CDR1 as SGHRS and CDR2 as YFSETQ. The CDR3 loop reads CASRSPSTETQYF. DNA for the CDR3: TGCGCCAGCAGAAGCCCTAGCACGGAGACCCAGTACTTC.

This chain connects TRBV19 to TRBJ2-3, with TRBD2 identical over 11 bases. The germline V gene has CDR1 LNHDA and CDR2 SQIVND (reference sequence). V dropped 4 bases and J dropped 1; count of bases not matched to a gene: 4. The CDR3 covers 16 residues. In nucleotides, the CDR3 is TGTGCCAGTAGTAATAGCGGGAGGGCCGGCACAGATACGCAGTATTTT. Protein product: CASSNSGRAGTDTQYF.

The V and J genes are TRBV25-1 and TRBJ2-3, with TRBD1 matching 9 bases. The CDR3 length is 17 residues. CDR1 is MGHDK and CDR2 is SYGVNS in the germline V gene. The V and J ends lost 8 bases and 4 bases, in that order; junction bases with no gene match: 16. The CDR3 DNA is TGTGCCAGCGCCTTCCCGGGACAGGGATCTTTGGCAGATACGCAGTATTTT. Translated: CASAFPGQGSLADTQYF.

The chain recombines TRBV28 with TRBJ2-7; no firm D call. From germline, CDR1 is MDHEN and CDR2 SYDVKM. CDR3 length equals 12 residues. Deletions cut 5 bases from V and 4 bases from J, with 9 bases between. CDR3 DNA sequence: TGTGCCAGCAGTCCTCACTTTTACGAGCAGTACTTC. Translated: CASSPHFYEQYF.

The V call is TRBV28, the J call TRBJ2-7; possible D gene TRBD1, 6 bases. V was cut by 6 bases and J by 2 bases, with 14 bases left in between. CDR1 and CDR2 from the germline V gene are MDHEN and SYDVKM. This CDR3 is built from 14 residues. CDR3 amino acids: CASRKQGPPYEQYF. CDR3 nucleotides: TGTGCCAGCAGGAAGCAGGGGCCACCCTACGAGCAGTACTTC.

The chain couples TRBV16 to TRBJ2-7; weak D call: TRBD2 (7 bases). V was shortened by 5 bases and J by 0 bases, with 14 bases between the two germline ends. The CDR3 consists of 15 residues. CDR1 is KGHSY, CDR2 FQNENV, per germline. CDR3 sequence: CASSGAGDTSYEQYF. CDR3 in DNA: TGTGCCAGCAGCGGGGCGGGGGACACCTCCTACGAGCAGTACTTC.

V gene TRBV28 combines with J gene TRBJ2-7; the match to TRBD2 covers 10 bases. V trimming: 2 bases; J trimming: 4 bases; junction bases outside the gene matches: 8. Germline CDR1 is MDHEN and CDR2 is SYDVKM. The CDR3 is 16 amino acids. CDR3 residues: CASSLDLAGASYEQYF. In nucleotides, the CDR3 is TGTGCCAGCAGTTTAGACCTAGCGGGAGCTAGTTACGAGCAGTACTTC.

This clone was seen just once. The chain is built from TRBV6-2 or TRBV6-3 and TRBJ2-7, with D possibly TRBD2 on 6 matching bases. The CDR3 sequence is 16 residues long. Germline V gives CDR1 MNHEY, CDR2 SVGEGT. The germline V and J ends were trimmed by 2 bases and 0 bases, with 14 bases remaining between them. As DNA, the CDR3 is TGTGCCAGCAGTTACGAGCGGGCAGGGCGCTCCTACGAGCAGTACTTC. Its protein is CASSYERAGRSYEQYF.